These T cell receptor beta chains were read from a single sample in a study of cytomegalovirus exposure and HLA in healthy donors. TCRdb's copy holds only in-frame clones and misses some; the assay was immunoSEQ multiplex PCR. The table lists around 140,000 clones, more than 75% of them singletons. Source material: PBMCs. The receptors here all came from a woman in her twenties or thirties in good health and CMV-seronegative. Both conserved end residues are part of each CDR3. A D gene is named only where the DNA matches it firmly. Rows may omit the clone size; those that give it use once, few, many or a size class.

V gene,D gene,clone size,J gene,CDR3 protein,CDR3 DNA
TRBV10-3,NA,once,TRBJ2-3,CAISVSWAGSGTQYF,TGTGCCATCAGTGTGTCGTGGGCCGGTAGCGGTACGCAGTATTTT
TRBV6-6,NA,NA,TRBJ2-3,CASQLAGVKNTQYF,TGTGCCAGCCAACTAGCCGGAGTGAAAAATACGCAGTATTTT
TRBV6-6,NA,NA,TRBJ1-5,CASGSQSNQPQHF,TGTGCCAGTGGCTCGCAGAGCAATCAGCCCCAGCATTTT
TRBV6-5,TRBD1,NA,TRBJ2-7,CASSYSIPGQGYEQYF,TGTGCCAGCAGTTACTCTATCCCGGGACAGGGCTACGAGCAGTACTTC
TRBV2,NA,NA,TRBJ2-5,CASSQTREETQYF,TGTGCCAGCAGCCAGACTAGAGAAGAGACCCAGTACTTC
TRBV10-3,NA,NA,TRBJ2-5,CAIRSGSEETQYF,TGTGCCATCAGGTCGGGGAGTGAAGAGACCCAGTACTTC
TRBV9,TRBD1,NA,TRBJ1-1,CASSVSTGGAFEAFF,TGTGCCAGCAGCGTATCTACAGGGGGAGCATTTGAAGCTTTCTTT
TRBV6-6,NA,NA,TRBJ2-4,CASSPDREKNIQYF,TGTGCCAGCAGTCCGGACAGAGAAAAAAACATTCAGTACTTC
TRBV6-5,TRBD1,NA,TRBJ1-1,CASSYGQGLRNTEAFF,TGTGCCAGCAGCTACGGACAGGGTTTGAGGAACACTGAAGCTTTCTTT
TRBV4-1,NA,NA,TRBJ2-7,CASSQDSLYEQYF,TGCGCCAGCAGCCAAGATAGCCTCTACGAGCAGTACTTC
TRBV6-5,NA,NA,TRBJ2-7,CASSPRGGEQYF,TGTGCCAGCAGCCCCAGAGGTGGCGAGCAGTACTTC
TRBV5-5,NA,few,TRBJ1-5,CASSLLPVNQPQHF,TGTGCCAGCAGCTTGCTACCGGTCAATCAGCCCCAGCATTTT
TRBV28,TRBD1,NA,TRBJ1-1,CASSLSLRGLGAFF,TGTGCCAGCAGTTTATCGCTCAGGGGGCTGGGAGCTTTCTTT
TRBV11-2,NA,NA,TRBJ2-1,CASSLGVVYNEQFF,TGTGCCAGCAGCTTAGGCGTAGTATACAATGAGCAGTTCTTC
TRBV6-5,NA,NA,TRBJ1-1,CASSSNRGAGDPEAFF,TGTGCCAGCAGTTCCAATCGGGGTGCAGGGGATCCTGAAGCTTTCTTT
TRBV2,NA,NA,TRBJ1-4,CASSEGTLRGGNEKLFF,TGTGCCAGCAGTGAGGGGACTCTGCGGGGGGGTAATGAAAAACTGTTTTTT
TRBV19,TRBD2,NA,TRBJ2-6,CASSFPPAGGRGANVLTF,TGTGCCAGTAGTTTCCCCCCAGCGGGGGGGCGAGGGGCCAACGTCCTGACTTTC
TRBV25-1,TRBD1,NA,TRBJ2-3,CASSEYQGEGRDTQYF,TGTGCCAGCAGTGAATACCAGGGGGAAGGAAGGGATACGCAGTATTTT
TRBV27,NA,few,TRBJ1-1,CASSSTWSGAFF,TGTGCCAGCAGTTCAACATGGTCGGGAGCTTTCTTT
TRBV13,NA,NA,TRBJ2-5,CASSPDREETQYF,TGTGCCAGCAGCCCCGACAGAGAAGAGACCCAGTACTTC
TRBV7-9,NA,NA,TRBJ1-3,CSSSLRSNTIYF,TGTTCCAGCAGCTTAAGGAGTAACACCATATATTTT
TRBV11-2,NA,NA,TRBJ1-1,CASSLVVRGKAFF,TGTGCCAGCAGCTTAGTGGTCAGGGGAAAAGCTTTCTTT
TRBV5-6,NA,few,TRBJ1-3,CASSGGVLAGNTIYF,TGTGCCAGCAGCGGCGGTGTATTGGCTGGAAACACCATATATTTT
TRBV30,NA,NA,TRBJ1-6,CAWTRLVGLQGSSPLHF,TGTGCCTGGACGAGGCTTGTGGGACTTCAAGGGAGCTCACCCCTCCACTTT
TRBV5-5,NA,NA,TRBJ2-7,CASSLAAPGSYEQYF,TGTGCCAGCAGCTTGGCGGCCCCGGGCTCCTACGAGCAGTACTTC
TRBV9,TRBD1,NA,TRBJ2-3,CASSVGTGPDTQYF,TGTGCCAGCAGCGTAGGGACAGGGCCAGATACGCAGTATTTT
TRBV2,TRBD1,NA,TRBJ2-5,CASRDGTAQETQYF,TGTGCCAGCAGAGATGGGACAGCGCAAGAGACCCAGTACTTC
TRBV28,TRBD1,NA,TRBJ1-5,CASNQGVSNQPQHF,TGTGCCAGCAATCAGGGGGTAAGCAATCAGCCCCAGCATTTT
TRBV15,TRBD1,NA,TRBJ1-1,CATSRDISGTANTEAFF,TGTGCCACCAGCAGAGACATCTCCGGGACAGCGAACACTGAAGCTTTCTTT
TRBV6-1,NA,NA,TRBJ1-2,CASSESRGHKSNYGYTF,TGTGCCAGCAGTGAAAGCCGGGGACATAAGTCTAACTATGGCTACACCTTC
TRBV4-3,TRBD2,NA,TRBJ2-2,CASSQDRSGGAAGELFF,TGCGCCAGCAGCCAAGATAGGAGCGGGGGGGCCGCCGGGGAGCTGTTTTTT
TRBV19,TRBD2,few,TRBJ2-5,CASSIGMGRAGGGETQYF,TGTGCCAGTAGTATTGGTATGGGGCGAGCGGGAGGGGGAGAGACCCAGTACTTC
TRBV6-5,NA,NA,TRBJ2-5,CASSLARGRGETQYF,TGTGCCAGCAGTTTAGCCAGGGGAAGAGGGGAGACCCAGTACTTC
TRBV4-3,NA,once,TRBJ1-2,CASSKRTGLNYGYTF,TGCGCCAGCAGCAAAAGAACAGGGCTGAACTATGGCTACACCTTC
TRBV19,TRBD1,once,TRBJ2-7,CASSKTGQGTNSYEQYF,TGTGCCAGTAGTAAAACCGGACAGGGGACAAACTCCTACGAGCAGTACTTC
TRBV6-5,TRBD1,NA,TRBJ2-7,CASSYSSFGTGYEQYF,TGTGCCAGCAGTTACTCGTCCTTTGGGACAGGCTACGAGCAGTACTTC
TRBV7-9,TRBD1,NA,TRBJ1-3,CASGLDRGSGNTIYF,TGTGCCAGCGGCCTCGACAGGGGGTCGGGAAACACCATATATTTT
TRBV7-2,TRBD2,NA,TRBJ2-1,CASRLLAGAIYEQFF,TGTGCCAGCAGACTACTAGCGGGAGCTATATATGAGCAGTTCTTC
TRBV30,NA,once,TRBJ2-1,CAWALGQGWGEQFF,TGTGCCTGGGCCCTTGGCCAGGGGTGGGGTGAGCAGTTCTTC
TRBV7-8,TRBD1,NA,TRBJ2-1,CASSPLRTGSYNEQFF,TGTGCCAGCAGCCCACTCCGGACAGGGTCCTACAATGAGCAGTTCTTC
TRBV4-2,TRBD1,few,TRBJ2-1,CASSRGGQGAYEQFF,TGTGCCAGCAGCCGAGGAGGACAGGGGGCATATGAGCAGTTCTTC
TRBV27,NA,NA,TRBJ2-7,CASSLSGSGYEQYF,TGTGCCAGCAGTTTATCGGGGAGTGGTTACGAGCAGTACTTC
TRBV7-8,TRBD1,NA,TRBJ2-2,CASSSKTWTGHTGELFF,TGTGCCAGCAGCTCCAAGACTTGGACAGGGCACACCGGGGAGCTGTTTTTT
TRBV28,NA,NA,TRBJ1-5,CASSGVYEPQHF,TGTGCCAGTAGCGGGGTCTACGAGCCCCAGCATTTT
TRBV9,NA,NA,TRBJ2-7,CASSVGATRIYEQYF,TGTGCCAGCAGCGTAGGGGCTACAAGGATCTACGAGCAGTACTTC
TRBV5-1,NA,NA,TRBJ2-3,CASSLVASFSDTQYF,TGCGCCAGCAGCTTGGTTGCTAGCTTCTCAGATACGCAGTATTTT
TRBV5-1,NA,NA,TRBJ2-1,CASSLVYNEQFF,TGCGCCAGCAGCCTTGTATACAATGAGCAGTTCTTC
TRBV28,TRBD1,NA,TRBJ2-7,CASSPGTGYFYEQYF,TGTGCCAGCAGCCCCGGGACAGGGTATTTCTACGAGCAGTACTTC
TRBV5-1,TRBD1,NA,TRBJ1-2,CASSYGDRDRNYGYTF,TGCGCCAGCAGCTACGGGGACAGGGATAGAAACTATGGCTACACCTTC
TRBV5-1,NA,NA,TRBJ2-7,CASRGNSYEQYF,TGCGCCAGCAGGGGCAACTCCTACGAGCAGTACTTC
TRBV4-1,TRBD1,NA,TRBJ1-1,CASSHGTGLGNTEAFF,TGCGCCAGCAGCCACGGGACAGGGCTGGGAAACACTGAAGCTTTCTTT
TRBV27,NA,once,TRBJ2-2,CASSSAGELFF,TGTGCCAGCAGTTCCGCCGGGGAGCTGTTTTTT
TRBV15,TRBD1,NA,TRBJ2-1,CATNPGGLNYNEQFF,TGTGCCACCAACCCAGGGGGCCTTAACTACAATGAGCAGTTCTTC
TRBV12-2,NA,once,TRBJ2-3,CASRNCTFQDRGISSTGQYF,TGTGCAAGTCGCAACTGTACCTTCCAGGACAGGGGTATCTCGTCGACGGGGCAGTATTTT
TRBV9,NA,NA,TRBJ2-7,CASSVGGGTYEQYF,TGTGCCAGCAGCGTAGGAGGCGGCACCTACGAGCAGTACTTC
TRBV7-2,TRBD1,NA,TRBJ2-7,CASSWYRGDSYEQYF,TGTGCCAGCAGCTGGTACAGGGGTGATTCCTACGAGCAGTACTTC
TRBV7-9,TRBD2,NA,TRBJ2-6,CASTKRGGSGANVLTF,TGTGCCAGCACCAAACGCGGGGGCTCTGGGGCCAACGTCCTGACTTTC